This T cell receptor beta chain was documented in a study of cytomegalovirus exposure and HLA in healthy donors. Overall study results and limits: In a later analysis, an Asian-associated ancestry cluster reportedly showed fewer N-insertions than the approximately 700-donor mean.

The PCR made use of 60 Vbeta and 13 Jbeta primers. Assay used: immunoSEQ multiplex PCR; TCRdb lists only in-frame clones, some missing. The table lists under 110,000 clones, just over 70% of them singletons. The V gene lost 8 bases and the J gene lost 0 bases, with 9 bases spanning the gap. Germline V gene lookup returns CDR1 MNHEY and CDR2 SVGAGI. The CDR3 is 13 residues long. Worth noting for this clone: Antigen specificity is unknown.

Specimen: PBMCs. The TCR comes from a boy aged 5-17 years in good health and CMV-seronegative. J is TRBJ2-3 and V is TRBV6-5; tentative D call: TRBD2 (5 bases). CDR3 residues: CASWRRSTDTQYF. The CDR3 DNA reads TGTGCCAGCTGGAGGCGCAGCACAGATACGCAGTATTTT.